Each of the 24 T cell receptor beta chains below was sequenced from the same sample in a study of fetal regulatory T cell absence and autoimmunity. Only in-frame clones appear in the TCRdb table, and some are missing; sequencing was by immunoSEQ multiplex PCR. The sample includes around 100,000 clones, less than 80% of them seen just once. Specimen: pancreas tissue. The receptor source for this set is a male donor with IPEX syndrome.

The J gene is TRBJ2-1, the V gene TRBV11-3; tentative D call: TRBD2 (6 bases). The CDR3 totals 13 residues. Trimming left V 3 bases short and J 3 bases short, with 6 bases between. CDR1 is SGHNT and CDR2 is YENEEA in the germline V gene. The CDR3 loop reads CASSLTSYNEQFF. For the CDR3, the DNA is TGTGCCAGCAGCTTGACTAGCTACAATGAGCAGTTCTTC.

The chain joins TRBV5-4 to TRBJ1-2, with D unresolved. From germline, CDR1 is SGHNT and CDR2 YYREEE (reference sequence). The V end was cut by 0 bases, the J end by 4 bases, with 13 bases between. The CDR3 length is 15 residues. The CDR3 nucleotides are TGTGCCAGCAGCTTGGTAGTCGGATTCCTCTATGGCTACACCTTC. Translation gives CASSLVVGFLYGYTF.

A note on this clone: Other nucleotide sequences in the sample specify the same CDR3. The chain couples TRBV6-1 to TRBJ2-7; the match to TRBD2 covers 12 bases. Trimming took 1 base from V and 2 from J; bases not matched to a gene: 0. Germline CDR1 reads MNHNS; CDR2 reads SASEGT. The CDR3 consists of 15 residues. The CDR3 region has the DNA TGTGCCAGCAGTGAAGGACTAGCGGGAGCCTACGAGCAGTACTTC. It translates to CASSEGLAGAYEQYF.

This sequence joins TRBV7-2 and TRBJ2-7; TRBD2 agrees at 15 bases. The germline V gene has CDR1 SGHTA and CDR2 FQGNSA. The CDR3 is made up of 16 amino acids. J lost 2 bases, V lost 1 base, and 0 bases had no gene match. This chain's CDR3 is CASSLGTSGGAYEQYF. Written as DNA, the CDR3 is TGTGCCAGCAGCTTAGGGACTAGCGGGGGGGCCTACGAGCAGTACTTC.

V usage is TRBV6-1 and J usage is TRBJ2-3; D gene uncertain. The V end lost 3 bases, the J end lost 8 bases, and 0 bases lay between the germline ends. The CDR3 sequence is 9 residues long. Germline V gene sequence: CDR1 MNHNS, CDR2 SASEGT. In DNA, the CDR3 is TGTGCCAGCAGTGATACGCAGTATTTT. It encodes CASSDTQYF.

This clone has just a few counts. For the CDR3, the DNA is TGTGCCAGCAGCCAACGAGGGACAGGGGGCCGACTAGCGTTTTACAATGAGCAGTTCTTC. Translated, it gives CASSQRGTGGRLAFYNEQFF. This chain links TRBV14 with TRBJ2-1; 12 nucleotides match TRBD1. Trimming removed 2 bases from V and 4 bases from J; junction bases left unmatched: 15. In germline, CDR1 is SGHDN, CDR2 FVKESK. The CDR3 has 20 amino acids.

The chain recombines TRBV23-1 with TRBJ2-7; 9 bases fit TRBD1. TRBV23-1 is identified as an open reading frame with a role that is uncertain. The CDR3 sequence is 14 residues long. V shed 0 bases and J 4 bases; nucleotides not matched to a gene: 1. The CDR3 spells CASSQSGQGYEQYF. The CDR3 DNA reads as TGCGCCAGCAGTCAATCGGGACAGGGTTACGAGCAGTACTTC.

This sequence joins TRBV29-1 and TRBJ1-2, with 10 bases identical to TRBD1. V dropped 7 bases and J dropped 2; count of bases not matched to a gene: 4. In germline, CDR1 is SQVTM, CDR2 ANQGSEA. The CDR3 is made up of 13 amino acids. CDR3 in DNA: TGCAGCGGCCTGACAGGGGGCAACTATGGCTACACCTTC. Its translation is CSGLTGGNYGYTF.

The chain joins TRBV10-3 to TRBJ1-6; 10 bases are a match to TRBD1. Germline loops: CDR1 ENHRY, CDR2 SYGVKD. This CDR3 contains 15 residues. V shed 4 bases, J shed 10 bases, and the junction held 7 bases outside the gene matches. The chain's CDR3 is CAISGDRGSKSPLHF. CDR3 coding DNA: TGTGCCATCAGTGGGGACAGGGGATCTAAATCACCCCTCCACTTT.

Only a few counts were recorded for this clone. V gene TRBV4-3 combines with J gene TRBJ1-6; 7 bases are a match to TRBD1. Germline V gene sequence: CDR1 LGHNA, CDR2 YSLEER. Losses at the gene ends were 5 bases for V and 3 bases for J; bases not matched to a gene: 7. This CDR3 region has 16 residues. DNA for the CDR3: TGCGCCAGCAGCAGTACAGGGGTAATCTATAATTCACCCCTCCACTTT. Translated, it gives CASSSTGVIYNSPLHF.

CDR3: CASSLIPGGASGYTF. The DNA of the CDR3 is TGTGCCAGCAGTTTAATCCCAGGGGGCGCGAGTGGCTACACCTTC. The V and J genes are TRBV27 and TRBJ1-2; 8 bases line up with TRBD1. The CDR3 length is 15 residues. The trim removed 2 bases at V and 7 bases at J, leaving 9 bases unmatched. CDR1 and CDR2 from the germline V gene are MNHEY and SMNVEV (reference sequence).

The chain couples TRBV19 to TRBJ1-2; D not certain. CDR3 size: 15 residues. Trimming shortened V by 1 base and J by 2 bases, and 11 bases separated the two germline ends. Germline lookup yields CDR1 LNHDA and CDR2 SQIVND (reference sequence). The DNA of the CDR3 is TGTGCCAGTAGTATAGCGGCGTTTATCAACTATGGCTACACCTTC. Its translation: CASSIAAFINYGYTF. The full variable domain, its missing parts supplied by reference TRBV19 and TRBJ1-2, is DGGITQSPKYLFRKEGQNVTLSCEQNLNHDAMYWYRQDPGQGLRLIYYSQIVNDFQKGDIAEGYSVSREKKESFPLTVTSAQKNPTAFYLCASSIAAFINYGYTFGSGTRLTVV.

The genes are TRBV5-1 and TRBJ2-7, with D perhaps matching TRBD2 (5 bases). CDR1 SGHRS and CDR2 YFSETQ come from the germline V gene. V lost 0 bases and J lost 3, with 19 bases in between. The CDR3 length is 17 residues. DNA for the CDR3: TGCGCCAGCAGCTTGGACCCCCGGCGGGCCAACTACTACGAGCAGTACTTC. Translating gives CASSLDPRRANYYEQYF.

The genes are TRBV6-1 and TRBJ1-2; D is unclear. Germline V lookup: CDR1 MNHNS, CDR2 SASEGT. Between the trimmed V and J ends, which lost 2 bases and 1 base, there was a span of 2 bases. This CDR3 comprises 12 residues. CDR3 DNA sequence: TGTGCCAGCAGTGAACATAACTATGGCTACACCTTC. It yields the protein CASSEHNYGYTF.

A single count supports this clone. The CDR3 DNA is TGTGCCAGCAGTTACTCGATTCTAGCGGGGGATACGCAGTATTTT. Translation gives CASSYSILAGDTQYF. The rearrangement links TRBV6-5 to TRBJ2-3; 9 bases fit TRBD2. V was clipped by 0 bases and J by 6 bases; unmatched bases: 4. Germline lookup yields CDR1 MNHEY and CDR2 SVGAGI. CDR3 length: 15 amino acids.

The J gene is TRBJ2-1, the V gene TRBV6-6; TRBD1 is a possible D gene (5 bases). Germline V lookup: CDR1 MNHNY, CDR2 SVGAGI (reference sequence). The CDR3 runs to 15 residues. V was pared by 0 bases and J by 6 bases, with 12 bases between. The DNA of the CDR3 is TGTGCCAGCAGTTACTCAGGGGCCATATTCAATGAGCAGTTCTTC. Its translation is CASSYSGAIFNEQFF.

The J gene is TRBJ1-4, the V gene TRBV30; D is undetermined. V lost 3 bases to trimming and J lost 4 bases, with 12 bases between them. Germline lookup yields CDR1 GTSNPN and CDR2 SVGIG (reference sequence). The CDR3 runs 14 residues. CDR3 sequence: CAWSQAGFNEKLFF. The CDR3 DNA is TGTGCCTGGAGCCAGGCGGGGTTTAATGAAAAACTGTTTTTT.

Comments on this clone: At one end the junction does not follow the germline gene, possibly because of a read error. This same CDR3 is encoded by further DNA sequences in the sample. This rearrangement joins TRBV30 to TRBJ2-2; D call uncertain. Germline V CDR1 and CDR2: GTSNPN, SVGIG (reference sequence). CDR3 size: 13 residues. CDR3 coding DNA: TGCGCCTGGAGTGTAACTGGCGCCGGGGAGCTGTTTTTT. This sequence encodes CAWSVTGAGELFF.

The chain employs TRBV6-1 and TRBJ2-5; D is possibly TRBD2 (6 bases). Trimming removed 8 bases at V and 2 bases at J, with 12 bases between. Germline CDR1 reads MNHNS; CDR2 reads SASEGT. This CDR3 is built from 13 residues. For the CDR3, the DNA is TGTGCCAGCTACCGGGGACTTCAAGAGACCCAGTACTTC. It specifies CASYRGLQETQYF.

The J gene is TRBJ2-7, the V gene TRBV7-2; no definite D call. V was cut by 2 bases and J by 0 bases, with 2 bases left in between. CDR1 and CDR2 (germline): SGHTA, FQGNSA. The CDR3 contains 12 residues. The CDR3 sequence: CASSLTSYEQYF. In DNA form, the CDR3 reads TGTGCCAGCAGCTTAACCTCCTACGAGCAGTACTTC.

The table lists this clone with a few counts. The genes are TRBV5-1 and TRBJ1-2, with 8 positions matching TRBD1. Germline CDR1 and CDR2: SGHRS and YFSETQ. The junction had 0 bases not matched to a gene; V was cut back by 0 bases and J by 8 bases. The CDR3 contains 12 residues. The CDR3 loop reads CASSLGDRGYTF. The CDR3 DNA follows: TGCGCCAGCAGCTTGGGGGACAGGGGCTACACCTTC.

The chain links TRBV29-1 to TRBJ1-2; D is possibly TRBD1 (6 bases). Germline V gene data show CDR1 as SQVTM and CDR2 as ANQGSEA. The ends were cut back, 5 bases at V and 4 bases at J, with 11 bases in the middle. This CDR3 contains 12 residues. The CDR3 region is CSVHTGFYGYTF. Here the CDR3 DNA reads TGCAGCGTTCATACAGGGTTCTATGGCTACACCTTC.

The rearrangement joins TRBV27 to TRBJ1-2; 8 bases agree with TRBD1. This CDR3 spans 14 amino acids. CDR1 is MNHEY, CDR2 SMNVEV, per germline (reference sequence). Trimming removed 4 bases from V and 2 bases from J; junction bases left unmatched: 3. The CDR3 spells CASSSRDRNYGYTF. CDR3 sequence (DNA): TGTGCCAGCAGTTCACGGGACAGGAACTATGGCTACACCTTC.

The chain is built from TRBV6-5 and TRBJ1-5; D not resolved. This CDR3 is 13 amino acids long. The V gene's germline CDR1 is MNHEY and CDR2 SVGAGI. Trimming took off 8 bases at V and 2 bases at J, with 10 bases between the two ends. CDR3 loop: CASHRSGNQPQHF. The CDR3 DNA follows: TGTGCCAGCCACCGGTCCGGCAATCAGCCCCAGCATTTT.